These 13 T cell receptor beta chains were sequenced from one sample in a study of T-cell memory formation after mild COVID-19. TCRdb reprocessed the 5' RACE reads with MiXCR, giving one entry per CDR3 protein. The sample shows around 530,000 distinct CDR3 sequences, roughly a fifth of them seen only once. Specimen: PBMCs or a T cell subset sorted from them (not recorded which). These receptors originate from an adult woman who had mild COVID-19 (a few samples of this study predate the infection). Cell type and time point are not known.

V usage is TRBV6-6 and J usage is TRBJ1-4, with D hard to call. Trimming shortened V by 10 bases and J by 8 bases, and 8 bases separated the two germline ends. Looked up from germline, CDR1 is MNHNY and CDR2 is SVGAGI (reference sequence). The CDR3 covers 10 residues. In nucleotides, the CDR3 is TGTGCCACCTACGCCGAAAAACTGTTTTTT. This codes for CATYAEKLFF.

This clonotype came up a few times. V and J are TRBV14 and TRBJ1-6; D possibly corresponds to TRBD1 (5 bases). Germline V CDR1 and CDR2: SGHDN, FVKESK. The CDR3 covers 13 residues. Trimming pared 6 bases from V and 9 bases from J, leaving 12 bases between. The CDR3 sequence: CASSARVGSPLHF. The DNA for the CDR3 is TGTGCCAGCAGTGCCAGGGTGGGTTCACCCCTCCACTTT.

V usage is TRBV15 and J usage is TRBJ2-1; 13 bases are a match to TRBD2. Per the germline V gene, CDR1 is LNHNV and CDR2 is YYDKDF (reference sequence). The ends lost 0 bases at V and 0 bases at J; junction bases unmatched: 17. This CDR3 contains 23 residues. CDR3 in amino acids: CATSRDRFAGLAGALSSYNEQFF. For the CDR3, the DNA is TGTGCCACCAGCAGAGATCGTTTTGCAGGACTAGCGGGAGCGTTGAGCTCCTACAATGAGCAGTTCTTC.

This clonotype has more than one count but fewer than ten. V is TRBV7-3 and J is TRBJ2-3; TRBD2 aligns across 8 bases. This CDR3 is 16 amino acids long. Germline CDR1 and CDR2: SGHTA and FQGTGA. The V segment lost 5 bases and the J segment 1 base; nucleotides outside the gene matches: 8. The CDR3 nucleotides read TGTGCCAGCAGCCCGCTCGGGGGGGTGGGCACAGATACGCAGTATTTT. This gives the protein CASSPLGGVGTDTQYF.

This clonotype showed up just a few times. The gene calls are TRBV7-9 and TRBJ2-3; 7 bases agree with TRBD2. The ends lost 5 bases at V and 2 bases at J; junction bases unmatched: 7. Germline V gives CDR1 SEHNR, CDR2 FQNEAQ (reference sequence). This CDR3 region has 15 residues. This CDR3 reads CASSPLTSPTDTQYF. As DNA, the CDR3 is TGTGCCAGCAGCCCGCTGACTAGCCCCACAGATACGCAGTATTTT.

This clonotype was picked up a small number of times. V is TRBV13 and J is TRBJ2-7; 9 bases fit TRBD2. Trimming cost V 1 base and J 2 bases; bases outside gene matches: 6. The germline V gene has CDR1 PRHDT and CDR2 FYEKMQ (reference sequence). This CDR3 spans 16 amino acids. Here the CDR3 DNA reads TGTGCCAGCAGCTTAGTCGCTAGCGGGATAGCCTACGAGCAGTACTTC. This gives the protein CASSLVASGIAYEQYF.

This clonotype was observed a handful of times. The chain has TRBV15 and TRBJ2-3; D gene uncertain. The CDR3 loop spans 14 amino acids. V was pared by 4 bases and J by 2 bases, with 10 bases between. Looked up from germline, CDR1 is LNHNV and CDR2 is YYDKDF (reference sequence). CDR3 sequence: CATSTTFITDTQYF. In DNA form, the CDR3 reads TGTGCCACCAGCACCACCTTTATCACAGATACGCAGTATTTT.

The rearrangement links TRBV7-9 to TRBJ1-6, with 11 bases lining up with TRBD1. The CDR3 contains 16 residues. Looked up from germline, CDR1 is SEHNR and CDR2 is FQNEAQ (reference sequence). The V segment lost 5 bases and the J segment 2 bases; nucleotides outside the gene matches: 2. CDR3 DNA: TGTGCCAGCAGCGAGGACAGGGGGCCCTATAATTCACCCCTCCACTTT. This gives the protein CASSEDRGPYNSPLHF.

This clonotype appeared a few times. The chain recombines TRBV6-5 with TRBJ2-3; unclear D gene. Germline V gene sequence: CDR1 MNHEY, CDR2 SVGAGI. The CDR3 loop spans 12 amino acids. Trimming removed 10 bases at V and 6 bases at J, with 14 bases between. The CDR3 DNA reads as TGTGCCACCTCTCCCAGCAAGGATACGCAGTATTTT. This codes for CATSPSKDTQYF.

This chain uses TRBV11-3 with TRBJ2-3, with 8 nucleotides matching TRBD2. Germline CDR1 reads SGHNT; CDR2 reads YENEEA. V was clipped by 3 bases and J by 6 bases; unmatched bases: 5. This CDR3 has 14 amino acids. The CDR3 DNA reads TGTGCCAGCAGCTTGGCGGGGGGATATGATACGCAGTATTTT. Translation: CASSLAGGYDTQYF.

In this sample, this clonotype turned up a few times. Here the CDR3 DNA reads TGTGCCAGCAGTGACGTGATGGACAGTCATAACTATGGCTACACCTTC. It is translated as CASSDVMDSHNYGYTF. The chain recombines TRBV6-5 with TRBJ1-2; possible D gene TRBD1, 6 bases. The CDR3 runs 16 residues. V lost 5 bases to trimming and J lost 1 base, with 17 bases between them. The germline gives CDR1 MNHEY, CDR2 SVGAGI.

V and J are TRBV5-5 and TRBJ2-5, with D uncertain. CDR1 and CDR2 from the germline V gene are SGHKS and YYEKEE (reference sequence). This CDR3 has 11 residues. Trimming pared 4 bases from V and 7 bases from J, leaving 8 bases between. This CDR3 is CASSVDLTQYF. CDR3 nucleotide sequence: TGTGCCAGCAGCGTTGACCTGACCCAGTACTTC. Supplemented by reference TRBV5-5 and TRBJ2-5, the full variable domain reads DAGVTQSPTHLIKTRGQQVTLRCSPISGHKSVSWYQQVLGQGPQFIFQYYEKEERGRGNFPDRFSARQFPNYSSELNVNALLLGDSALYLCASSVDLTQYFGPGTRLLVL.

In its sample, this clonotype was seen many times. The CDR3 nucleotides read TGTGCCAGCAGCCCCCAAGAGGCAGATACGCAGTATTTT. This encodes CASSPQEADTQYF. The rearrangement uses TRBV9 and TRBJ2-3, with no clear D. The CDR3 has 13 amino acids. With 4 bases removed from V and 4 bases from J, the gap between germline ends came to 10 bases. Germline V lookup: CDR1 SGDLS, CDR2 YYNGEE.